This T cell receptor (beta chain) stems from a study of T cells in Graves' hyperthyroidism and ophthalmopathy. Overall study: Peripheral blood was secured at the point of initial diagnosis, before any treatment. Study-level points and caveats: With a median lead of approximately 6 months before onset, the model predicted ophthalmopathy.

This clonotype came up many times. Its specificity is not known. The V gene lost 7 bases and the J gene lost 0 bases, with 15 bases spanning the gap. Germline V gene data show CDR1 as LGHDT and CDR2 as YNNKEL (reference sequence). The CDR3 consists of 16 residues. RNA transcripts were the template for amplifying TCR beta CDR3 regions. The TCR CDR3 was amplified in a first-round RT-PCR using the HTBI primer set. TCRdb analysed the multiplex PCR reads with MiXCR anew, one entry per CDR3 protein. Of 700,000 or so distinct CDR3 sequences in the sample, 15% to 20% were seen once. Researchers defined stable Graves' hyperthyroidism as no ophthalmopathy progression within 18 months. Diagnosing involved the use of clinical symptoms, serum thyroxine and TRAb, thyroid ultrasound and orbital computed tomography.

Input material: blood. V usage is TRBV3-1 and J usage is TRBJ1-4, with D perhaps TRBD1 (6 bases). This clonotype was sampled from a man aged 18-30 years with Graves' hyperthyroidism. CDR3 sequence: CASTHSDRATNEKLFF. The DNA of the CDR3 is TGTGCCAGCACCCACTCGGACAGAGCAACTAATGAAAAACTGTTTTTT. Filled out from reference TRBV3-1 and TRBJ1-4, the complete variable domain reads DTAVSQTPKYLVTQMGNDKSIKCEQNLGHDTMYWYKQDSKKFLKIMFSYNNKELIINETVPNRFSPKSPDKAHLNLHINSLELGDSAVYFCASTHSDRATNEKLFFGSGTQLSVL.